Below, 32 T cell receptor beta chains from the same sample are listed, as sequenced in a study of CD8 T cells in Susac syndrome. When the RNA was reverse transcribed, random hexamers were used with an input of roughly 0.45 to 1 ug. TCRdb independently ran MiXCR on the immunoSEQ multiplex PCR reads; one entry per CDR3 protein. The sample shows about 140,000 distinct CDR3 sequences, about 95% of them seen only once. The sample taken for sequencing was CD4+ T cells from PBMCs. These receptors originate from a human donor with multiple sclerosis.

This clonotype was seen just once. V is TRBV18 and J is TRBJ2-1; D is uncertain. The CDR3 runs to 14 residues. V was clipped by 4 bases and J by 0 bases, with 7 bases between them. The germline CDR1 and CDR2 sequences are KGHSH and LQKENI. CDR3 bases: TGTGCCAGCTCACGCGGAGACTCCTACAATGAGCAGTTCTTC. Protein: CASSRGDSYNEQFF.

V usage is TRBV7-2 and J usage is TRBJ2-1; maybe TRBD2 (5 bases). This CDR3 contains 14 residues. Germline V gene sequence: CDR1 SGHTA, CDR2 FQGNSA. Trimming pared 7 bases from V and 0 bases from J, leaving 10 bases between. The CDR3 reads CASNQRISYNEQFF. The CDR3 DNA is TGTGCCAGCAACCAGCGGATCTCCTACAATGAGCAGTTCTTC.

This clonotype was seen a single time. The J gene is TRBJ1-1, the V gene TRBV12-3 or TRBV12-4; D is undetermined. Trimming left V 8 bases short and J 5 bases short, with 27 bases between. The CDR3 has 17 amino acids. In DNA form, the CDR3 reads TGTGCCAGCTTGGCCGAAGGTTCGCCATCCTCAAAGACTGAAGCTTTCTTT. Translated: CASLAEGSPSSKTEAFF.

The chain links TRBV28 to TRBJ1-1; D unclear. V lost 5 bases to trimming and J lost 3 bases, with 7 bases between them. Germline V gene sequence: CDR1 MDHEN, CDR2 SYDVKM. The CDR3 totals 12 residues. The CDR3 DNA follows: TGTGCCAGCAGTATAGGGTACACTGAAGCTTTCTTT. The encoded protein is CASSIGYTEAFF. Complete variable domain (other parts from reference TRBV28 and TRBJ1-1): DVKVTQSSRYLVKRTGEKVFLECVQDMDHENMFWYRQDPGLGLRLIYFSYDVKMKEKGDIPEGYSVSREKKERFSLILESASTNQTSMYLCASSIGYTEAFFGQGTRLTVV.

This chain connects TRBV7-9 to TRBJ1-1; 7 bases agree with TRBD1. The trim removed 2 bases at V and 8 bases at J, leaving 8 bases unmatched. The CDR3 runs 14 residues. Germline V gene lookup returns CDR1 SEHNR and CDR2 FQNEAQ (reference sequence). The CDR3 is CASSLPQGQREAFF. In DNA form, the CDR3 reads TGTGCCAGCAGCTTACCCCAGGGACAGCGAGAAGCTTTCTTT.

The gene calls are TRBV29-1 and TRBJ1-5; 7 bases agree with TRBD1. This CDR3 comprises 14 residues. From germline, CDR1 is SQVTM and CDR2 ANQGSEA. Unmatched junction bases numbered 7, after V lost 7 bases and J lost 1 base. CDR3 in amino acids: CSASGGLSNQPQHF. CDR3 in DNA: TGCAGCGCCTCAGGGGGTTTGAGCAATCAGCCCCAGCATTTT.

V is TRBV28 and J is TRBJ1-1, with D tentatively TRBD1 (5 bases). Germline assignment: CDR1 MDHEN and CDR2 SYDVKM. This CDR3 spans 14 amino acids. CDR3 DNA sequence: TGTGTCGCCCGTACCCTTACAGGGAACACTGAAGCTTTCTTT. This gives the protein CVARTLTGNTEAFF.

CDR3 protein: CASSLVEQGGTDTQYF. For the CDR3, the DNA is TGTGCCAGCAGCTTAGTCGAACAGGGGGGGACAGATACGCAGTATTTT. The chain has TRBV11-2 and TRBJ2-3; tentative D call: TRBD1 (8 bases). The germline V and J ends were trimmed by 1 base and 3 bases, with 14 bases remaining between them. The CDR3 extends over 16 amino acids. Germline V lookup: CDR1 SGHAT, CDR2 FQNNGV.

The chain uses TRBV19 and TRBJ1-2, with 7 bases aligning to TRBD1. The V gene's germline CDR1 is LNHDA and CDR2 SQIVND (reference sequence). V trimming: 3 bases; J trimming: 14 bases; junction bases outside the gene matches: 9. The CDR3 runs 12 residues. The CDR3: CASSIGGDRHTF. DNA of the CDR3: TGTGCCAGTAGTATCGGGGGGGACAGACATACCTTC.

The V gene is TRBV4-1, the J gene TRBJ2-7, with D perhaps matching TRBD2 (5 bases). The CDR3 covers 13 residues. Germline V gene lookup returns CDR1 MGHRA and CDR2 YSYEKL. The V end was cut by 1 base, the J end by 6 bases, with 10 bases between. CDR3 nucleotides: TGCGCCAGCAGCCAAGGTATAGGAGGCGAGCAGTACTTC. Amino acid sequence: CASSQGIGGEQYF.

This clonotype occurred once. The chain recombines TRBV3-1 with TRBJ2-7, with TRBD2 matching 11 bases. The V and J ends lost 4 bases and 1 base, in that order; junction bases with no gene match: 6. The germline CDR1 and CDR2 sequences are LGHDT and YNNKEL (reference sequence). The length of the CDR3 is 16 residues. CDR3 amino acids: CASSPTGTSGSYEQYF. The DNA for the CDR3 is TGTGCCAGCAGCCCAACCGGGACTAGCGGATCCTACGAGCAGTACTTC.

The V gene is TRBV20-1, the J gene TRBJ1-6, with a weak D call TRBD1 (5 bases). Germline V gives CDR1 DFQATT, CDR2 SNEGSKA (reference sequence). This CDR3 contains 16 residues. V lost 1 base and J 3 bases, leaving 13 bases between the germline ends. CDR3 nucleotides: TGCAGTGCTAGAGTCGCCGGACAAAACTATAATTCACCCCTCCACTTT. It translates to CSARVAGQNYNSPLHF.

V gene TRBV9 combines with J gene TRBJ2-3; 9 nucleotides agree with TRBD2. Trimming took 0 bases from V and 4 from J; bases not matched to a gene: 3. Looked up from germline, CDR1 is SGDLS and CDR2 is YYNGEE. This CDR3 spans 15 amino acids. The CDR3 region is CASSVEGGRADTQYF. The DNA of the CDR3 is TGTGCCAGCAGCGTAGAAGGCGGGAGGGCAGATACGCAGTATTTT.

The chain employs TRBV5-1 and TRBJ1-4; TRBD1 matches 9 bases. Germline CDR1 is SGHRS and CDR2 is YFSETQ. The CDR3 spans 12 residues. The V and J ends lost 7 bases and 5 bases, in that order; junction bases with no gene match: 0. CDR3: CASGTGNEKLFF. As DNA, the CDR3 is TGCGCCAGCGGGACAGGGAATGAAAAACTGTTTTTT.

The V call is TRBV21-1, the J call TRBJ2-1; the DNA was not compared with TRBD2, the D call given in the table. TRBV21-1 is reported as a pseudogene. The CDR3 is 16 residues long. The CDR3 loop reads CASSKGELGFYNEQFF. The DNA of the CDR3 is TGTGCCAGCAGCAAAGGGGAGTTAGGGTTCTACAATGAGCAGTTCTTC.

Only one count was recorded for this clonotype. The chain links TRBV30 to TRBJ2-3, with 11 bases matching TRBD1. J gave up 7 bases and V 5 bases, and 5 bases lay outside the gene matches. CDR1 and CDR2 from the germline V gene are GTSNPN and SVGIG (reference sequence). This CDR3 contains 13 residues. The CDR3 DNA reads TGTGCCTGGGACGGGACAGGGGGTTATACGCAGTATTTT. Its translation is CAWDGTGGYTQYF.

The chain recombines TRBV5-4 with TRBJ1-1, with D possibly being TRBD1 (5 bases). V was trimmed by 1 base and J by 0 bases, leaving 7 bases between them. The CDR3 is made up of 14 amino acids. Germline V gives CDR1 SGHNT, CDR2 YYREEE (reference sequence). The chain's CDR3 is CASSLSQVNTEAFF. In DNA form, the CDR3 reads TGTGCCAGCAGCTTGTCACAGGTGAACACTGAAGCTTTCTTT. The entire variable domain, with the rest obtained from reference TRBV5-4 and TRBJ1-1, is as follows: ETGVTQSPTHLIKTRGQQVTLRCSSQSGHNTVSWYQQALGQGPQFIFQYYREEENGRGNFPPRFSGLQFPNYSSELNVNALELDDSALYLCASSLSQVNTEAFFGQGTRLTVV.

The chain couples TRBV7-3 to TRBJ2-3, with TRBD2 matching over 14 bases. V was clipped by 4 bases and J by 9 bases; unmatched bases: 6. Germline V gene data show CDR1 as SGHTA and CDR2 as FQGTGA. The CDR3 totals 15 residues. CDR3 in amino acids: CASSSLGLAGGTQYF. CDR3 in DNA: TGTGCCAGCAGCTCCCTTGGACTAGCGGGAGGCACGCAGTATTTT.

The V and J genes are TRBV7-2 and TRBJ2-5; maybe TRBD2 (6 bases). CDR3 length: 14 amino acids. The germline V gene encodes CDR1 SGHTA and CDR2 FQGNSA. V lost 5 bases and J 3 bases, leaving 13 bases between the germline ends. The chain's CDR3 is CASSRRVSEETQYF. CDR3 DNA sequence: TGTGCCAGCAGCCGGAGGGTTTCTGAAGAGACCCAGTACTTC.

The rearrangement uses TRBV3-1 and TRBJ2-1; 7 nucleotides agree with TRBD2. CDR1 and CDR2 from the germline V gene are LGHDT and YNNKEL (reference sequence). V shed 4 bases, J shed 9 bases, and the junction held 6 bases outside the gene matches. This CDR3 contains 13 residues. CDR3 residues: CASSPTSAGEQFF. DNA for the CDR3: TGTGCCAGCAGCCCCACTAGCGCTGGTGAGCAGTTCTTC.

The CDR3 spells CASSAGSDTEAFF. The CDR3 region has the DNA TGTGCCAGCAGTGCTGGTTCTGACACTGAAGCTTTCTTT. The chain is built from TRBV6-4 and TRBJ1-1; D gene ambiguous. The CDR3 spans 13 residues. Germline V lookup: CDR1 MRHNA, CDR2 SNTAGT. The V gene lost 4 bases and the J gene lost 3 bases, with 9 bases spanning the gap.

J is TRBJ2-5 and V is TRBV27; 8 bases match TRBD1. This CDR3 has 15 residues. Germline V gene data show CDR1 as MNHEY and CDR2 as SMNVEV (reference sequence). Losses at the gene ends were 5 bases for V and 1 base for J; bases not matched to a gene: 6. CDR3 in DNA: TGTGCCAGCAGTCTTAACAGGGGGACCCAAGAGACCCAGTACTTC. Translation: CASSLNRGTQETQYF.

The chain couples TRBV12-3 or TRBV12-4 to TRBJ2-5; 10 nucleotides agree with TRBD1. The CDR3 length is 15 residues. Losses at the gene ends were 5 bases for V and 4 bases for J; bases not matched to a gene: 7. This chain's CDR3 is CASSERTGGRETQYF. The CDR3 bases are TGTGCCAGCAGTGAACGGACAGGGGGACGAGAGACCCAGTACTTC.

This chain connects TRBV28 to TRBJ2-7; tentatively, D is TRBD1 (5 bases). The germline gives CDR1 MDHEN, CDR2 SYDVKM. V lost 6 bases, J lost 3 bases, and 18 bases lay in between. This CDR3 comprises 15 residues. CDR3 protein: CASSPPSGNGYEQYF. CDR3 DNA sequence: TGTGCCAGCAGCCCCCCGTCAGGGAACGGCTACGAGCAGTACTTC.

V gene TRBV18 combines with J gene TRBJ1-2; 7 positions agree with TRBD1. The CDR3 runs 13 residues. Trimming removed 4 bases from V and 10 bases from J; junction bases left unmatched: 9. Germline V gene sequence: CDR1 KGHSH, CDR2 LQKENI. The CDR3 spells CASSRQGRSLYTF. CDR3 bases: TGTGCCAGCTCACGACAGGGACGATCTCTCTACACCTTC. The complete variable domain, with remaining parts taken from reference TRBV18 and TRBJ1-2, reads NAGVMQNPRHLVRRRGQEARLRCSPMKGHSHVYWYRQLPEEGLKFMVYLQKENIIDESGMPKERFSAEFPKEGPSILRIQQVVRGDSAAYFCASSRQGRSLYTFGSGTRLTVV.

This chain connects TRBV25-1 to TRBJ2-5; 13 nucleotides line up with TRBD2. The germline CDR1 and CDR2 sequences are MGHDK and SYGVNS. The CDR3 runs 15 residues. V shed 5 bases and J 11 bases; nucleotides not matched to a gene: 11. This CDR3 is CASSIPTSGGPPQYF. The DNA for the CDR3 is TGTGCCAGCAGTATCCCGACTAGCGGGGGGCCACCGCAGTACTTC.

The V call is TRBV7-3, the J call TRBJ2-2; D is undetermined. Between the trimmed V and J ends, which lost 2 bases and 7 bases, there was a span of 14 bases. Germline assignment: CDR1 SGHTA and CDR2 FQGTGA. This CDR3 has 15 residues. DNA of the CDR3: TGTGCCAGCAGCTTACCCGGGCCCTTAAGCGGGGAGCTGTTTTTT. Amino acids: CASSLPGPLSGELFF.

The chain combines TRBV2 with TRBJ2-7; D is unresolved. Germline CDR1 and CDR2: SNHLY and FYNNEI. The germline V and J ends were trimmed by 2 bases and 1 base, with 21 bases remaining between them. The CDR3 loop spans 18 amino acids. The CDR3 nucleotides are TGTGCCAGCAGTGAATATCTACCCGGGCCCCTGCTATCCTACGAGCAGTACTTC. Protein product: CASSEYLPGPLLSYEQYF.

V usage is TRBV9 and J usage is TRBJ2-1; no clear D. The CDR3 is made up of 16 amino acids. Germline CDR1 reads SGDLS; CDR2 reads YYNGEE. With 3 bases removed from V and 13 bases from J, the gap between germline ends came to 26 bases. CDR3 loop: CASSAHTQTRVSGQFF. The CDR3 DNA sequence: TGTGCCAGCAGCGCCCACACGCAGACCAGAGTCTCGGGCCAGTTCTTC.

CDR3 in amino acids: CSAPGTESLGTEAFF. Written as DNA, the CDR3 is TGCAGTGCTCCTGGGACCGAGAGTTTGGGAACTGAAGCTTTCTTT. The rearrangement joins TRBV20-1 to TRBJ1-1; D might be TRBD1 (5 bases). V dropped 5 bases and J dropped 5 bases, with 21 bases sitting between them. This CDR3 has 15 residues. CDR1 is DFQATT and CDR2 is SNEGSKA in the germline V gene (reference sequence).

The V gene is TRBV6-2 or TRBV6-3, the J gene TRBJ2-7; D ambiguous. Per the germline V gene, CDR1 is MNHEY and CDR2 is SVGEGT. Trimming removed 0 bases at V and 0 bases at J, with 3 bases between. The CDR3 consists of 13 residues. The CDR3 loop reads CASSYSTSYEQYF. CDR3 DNA: TGTGCCAGCAGTTACTCGACCTCCTACGAGCAGTACTTC.

The chain couples TRBV6-2 or TRBV6-3 to TRBJ1-1; D possibly corresponds to TRBD1 (5 bases). V was trimmed by 2 bases and J by 1 base, leaving 20 bases between them. Germline CDR1 reads MNHEY; CDR2 reads SVGEGT. This CDR3 has 18 residues. The CDR3 nucleotides read TGTGCCAGCAGTTACCCTAGGGGAAGGGAAGCGGGGAACACTGAAGCTTTCTTT. Its translation is CASSYPRGREAGNTEAFF.